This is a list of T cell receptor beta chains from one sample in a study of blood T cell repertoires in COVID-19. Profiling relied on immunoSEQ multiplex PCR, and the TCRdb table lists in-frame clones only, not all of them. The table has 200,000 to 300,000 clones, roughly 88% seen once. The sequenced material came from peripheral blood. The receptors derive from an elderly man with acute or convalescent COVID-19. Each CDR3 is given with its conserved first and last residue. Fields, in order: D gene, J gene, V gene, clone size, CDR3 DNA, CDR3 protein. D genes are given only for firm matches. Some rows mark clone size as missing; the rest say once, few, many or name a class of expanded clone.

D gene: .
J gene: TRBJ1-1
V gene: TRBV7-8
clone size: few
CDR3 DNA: TGTGCCAGCAGCTTAGCGGGCGGGTTATTGAACACTGAAGCTTTCTTT
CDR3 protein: CASSLAGGLLNTEAFF

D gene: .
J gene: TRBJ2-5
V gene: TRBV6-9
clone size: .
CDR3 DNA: TGTGCCAGCAGTTATGTCGCTAGCGAGGAGACCCAGTACTTC
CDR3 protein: CASSYVASEETQYF

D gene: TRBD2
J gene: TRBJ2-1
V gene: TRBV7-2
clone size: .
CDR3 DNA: TGTGCCAGCAGCTTGAGCGGGAGGGGTAATGAGCAGTTCTTC
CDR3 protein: CASSLSGRGNEQFF

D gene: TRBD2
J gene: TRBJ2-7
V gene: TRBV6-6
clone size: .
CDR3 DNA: TGTGCCAGCAGTTACTCGATTCCGGCTAGCGGCTACGAGCAGTACTTC
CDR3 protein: CASSYSIPASGYEQYF

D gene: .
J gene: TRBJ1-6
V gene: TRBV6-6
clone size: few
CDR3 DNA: TGTGCCAGCAGTTATGATCAGGCCTCACCCCTCCACTTT
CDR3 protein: CASSYDQASPLHF

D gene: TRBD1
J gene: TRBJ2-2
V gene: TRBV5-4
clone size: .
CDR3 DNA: TGTGCCAGCAGCTTCGGACAGGGAGTCGCCGGGGAGCTGTTTTTT
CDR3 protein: CASSFGQGVAGELFF

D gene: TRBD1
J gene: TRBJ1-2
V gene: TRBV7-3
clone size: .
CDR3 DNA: TGTGCCAGCAGCCCCTCGACAGGGACTCACTATGGCTACACCTTC
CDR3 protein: CASSPSTGTHYGYTF

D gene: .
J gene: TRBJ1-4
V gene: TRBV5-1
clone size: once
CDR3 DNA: TGCGCCAGCAGCCACGGACGGCAGGGGAATGAAAAACTGTTTTTT
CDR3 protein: CASSHGRQGNEKLFF

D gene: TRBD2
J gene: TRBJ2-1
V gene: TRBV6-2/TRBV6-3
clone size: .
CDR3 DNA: TGTGCCAGCAGCCAAAAATTTGGGTACCGGGGGGGCCTCAACAATGAGCAGTTCTTC
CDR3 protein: CASSQKFGYRGGLNNEQFF

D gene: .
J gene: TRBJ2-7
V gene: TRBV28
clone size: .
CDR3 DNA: TGTGCCAGCAGTTTATACAGGCATAGCTCCTACGAGCAGTACTTC
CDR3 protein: CASSLYRHSSYEQYF

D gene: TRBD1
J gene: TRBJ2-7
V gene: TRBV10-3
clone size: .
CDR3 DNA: TGTGCCATCGGCCGGGACAGACCTTACGAGCAGTACTTC
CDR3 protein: CAIGRDRPYEQYF

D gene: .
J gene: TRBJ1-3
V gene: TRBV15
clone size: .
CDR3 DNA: TGTGCCACCAGCATCGGGACATCCTCTGGAAACACCATATATTTT
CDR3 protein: CATSIGTSSGNTIYF

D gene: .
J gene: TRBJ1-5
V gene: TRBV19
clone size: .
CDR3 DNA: TGTGCCAGTACCTCCCACAGGAGCGGCAATCAGCCCCAGCATTTT
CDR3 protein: CASTSHRSGNQPQHF

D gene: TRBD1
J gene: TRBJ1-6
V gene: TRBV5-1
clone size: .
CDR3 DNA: TGCGCCAGCAGCAGGACAGGACGAAATTCACCCCTCCACTTT
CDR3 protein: CASSRTGRNSPLHF

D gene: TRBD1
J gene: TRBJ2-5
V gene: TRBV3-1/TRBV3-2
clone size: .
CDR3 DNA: TGTGCCAGCAGCCTCCGGGACAGGGGGAAAGAGACCCAGTACTTC
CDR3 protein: CASSLRDRGKETQYF

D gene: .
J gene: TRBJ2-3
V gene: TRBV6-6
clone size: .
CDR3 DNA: TGTGCCAGCAGGGGTGCAGCGGATACGCAGTATTTT
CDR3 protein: CASRGAADTQYF

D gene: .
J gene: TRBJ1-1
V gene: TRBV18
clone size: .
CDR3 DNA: TGTGCCAGCTCTCCCGGTCAATTCGGGAACACTGAAGCTTTCTTT
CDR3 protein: CASSPGQFGNTEAFF

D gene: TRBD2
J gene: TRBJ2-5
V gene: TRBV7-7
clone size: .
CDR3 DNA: TGTGCCAGCAGCTCGGGACTAGTACGTGGGGGAGAGACCCAGTACTTC
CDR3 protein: CASSSGLVRGGETQYF

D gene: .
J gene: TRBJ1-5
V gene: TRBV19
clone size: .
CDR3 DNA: TGTGCCAGTAGGCTATTGGGAGATCAGCCCCAGCATTTT
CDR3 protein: CASRLLGDQPQHF

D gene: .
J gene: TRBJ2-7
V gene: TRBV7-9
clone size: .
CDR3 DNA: TGTGCCAGCAGCTTCTCCGGGTCCCTTTTAGAGCAGTACTTC
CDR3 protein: CASSFSGSLLEQYF

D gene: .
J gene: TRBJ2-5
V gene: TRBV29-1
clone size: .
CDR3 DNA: TGCAGCGTTTTTTTTCCAGGGCAGACCCAGTACTTC
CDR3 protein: CSVFFPGQTQYF

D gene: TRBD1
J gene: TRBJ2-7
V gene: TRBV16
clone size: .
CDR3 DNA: TGTGCCAGCAGCCAAAGACAGGGGGCCTACGAGCAGTACTTC
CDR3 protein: CASSQRQGAYEQYF

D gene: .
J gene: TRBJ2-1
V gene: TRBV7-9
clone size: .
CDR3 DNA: TGTGCCAGCAGCCTACAGGGCTTATACAATGAGCAGTTCTTC
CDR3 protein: CASSLQGLYNEQFF

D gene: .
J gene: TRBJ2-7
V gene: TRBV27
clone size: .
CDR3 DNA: TGTGCCAGCAGGACAGTTAACGGGTACGAGCAGTACTTC
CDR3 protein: CASRTVNGYEQYF

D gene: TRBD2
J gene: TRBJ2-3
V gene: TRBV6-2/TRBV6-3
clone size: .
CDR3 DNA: TGTGCCAGCAGTTACTCGTCGGTTGCGGGAGTTCCCACAGATACGCAGTATTTT
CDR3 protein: CASSYSSVAGVPTDTQYF

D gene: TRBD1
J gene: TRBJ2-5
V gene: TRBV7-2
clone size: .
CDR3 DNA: TGTGCCAGCAGCTCGACAGGGGTCCAAGAGACCCAGTACTTC
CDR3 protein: CASSSTGVQETQYF

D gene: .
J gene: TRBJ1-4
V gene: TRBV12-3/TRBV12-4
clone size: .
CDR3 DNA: TGTGCCAGCTCCAATAGGGGTGGGGAAAAACTGTTTTTT
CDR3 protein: CASSNRGGEKLFF